The subject of this entry is one T cell receptor (beta chain). Antigen specificity is unknown. The data belong to a study of CXCR3-negative and CXCR3-positive naive CD8 T cells. As for the study in general: The libraries yielded roughly 150 million TRB reads, about 1.5 +/- 0.3 million each. Study-level points and caveats: Whereas both naive subsets had comparably high diversity, memory CD8+ cells had much lower diversity. CXCR3-negative and CXCR3-positive naive cells shared comparable TRBV-TRBJ usage, but memory cells did not. TRB CDR3s of CXCR3-positive naive cells were more hydrophobic than those of CXCR3-negative naive cells.

Naive CD8+ T cells displayed a CD45RO-CCR7+CD27+CD95- phenotype. The authors made the TRB cDNA libraries by 5' RACE using UMI labels. TCRdb reprocessed the 5' RACE reads; each CDR3 protein has one entry and no DNA is given. The sample data list 75,000 to 90,000 distinct CDR3 sequences. The germline gives CDR1 SEHNR, CDR2 FQNEAQ (reference sequence). The CDR3 length is 13 residues. The sequenced material came from naive CXCR3+ CD8+ T cells from blood. Subset of the sample: CD45RO-CCR7+CD27+CD95- naive CD8+ T cells expressing CXCR3 (TNR3+). This TCR was recovered from a human donor in good health. Some clones in this sample may be carry-over from other donors' samples. The chain uses TRBV7-9 and TRBJ2-7; with no DNA, the TCRdb D assignment of TRBD1 cannot be verified. CDR3: CASSRRVSGEQYF. Variable domain in full (rest from reference TRBV7-9 and TRBJ2-7): DTGVSQNPRHKITKRGQNVTFRCDPISEHNRLYWYRQTLGQGPEFLTYFQNEAQLEKSRLLSDRFSAERPKGSFSTLEIQRTEQGDSAMYLCASSRRVSGEQYFGPGTRLTVT.